The rows below give T cell receptor beta chains drawn from one sample of a study of follicular helper T cells after annual influenza vaccination. Clones were read by immunoSEQ multiplex PCR, and TCRdb kept only the in-frame ones, dropping some. The table has approximately 25,000 clones, approximately 80% seen once; the top ten hold approximately 1.3%. The material sequenced was CXCR5+ CD38- circulating T follicular helper cells from blood, taken on the day of influenza vaccination. The receptor set was obtained from an adult who received the influenza vaccine. Each CDR3 is given without its conserved first and last residue. Each record gives: D gene, J gene, V gene, CDR3 protein. D genes are given only for firm matches.

d_call: TRBD1
j_call: TRBJ1-2
v_call: TRBV6-4
cdr3_aa: ASSDEGQGVMTDGYT

d_call: TRBD1
j_call: TRBJ2-7
v_call: TRBV5-1
cdr3_aa: ASSMTGTVGYEQY

d_call: TRBD2
j_call: TRBJ2-3
v_call: TRBV30
cdr3_aa: AWSLRLAPTDTQY

d_call: TRBD2
j_call: TRBJ2-3
v_call: TRBV7-8
cdr3_aa: ASSLTTTSGRTDTQY

d_call: .
j_call: TRBJ2-1
v_call: TRBV5-1
cdr3_aa: ASSLRGEGWNEQF

d_call: TRBD1
j_call: TRBJ1-1
v_call: TRBV5-1
cdr3_aa: ASSLDPGGNTEAF

d_call: .
j_call: TRBJ2-1
v_call: TRBV11-2
cdr3_aa: ASSPAPPEQGTEQF

d_call: .
j_call: TRBJ2-5
v_call: TRBV5-1
cdr3_aa: ASSLVSDQETQY

d_call: .
j_call: TRBJ2-7
v_call: TRBV2
cdr3_aa: ASRTGFSYEQY

d_call: .
j_call: TRBJ1-5
v_call: TRBV6-5
cdr3_aa: ASSYAGGQPQH

d_call: TRBD2
j_call: TRBJ2-2
v_call: TRBV7-9
cdr3_aa: ASRPLTSGGRTGELF

d_call: .
j_call: TRBJ1-1
v_call: TRBV4-2
cdr3_aa: ASSQGTANTEAF

d_call: .
j_call: TRBJ1-2
v_call: TRBV5-1
cdr3_aa: ASSLGAVGNYGYT

d_call: TRBD2
j_call: TRBJ2-5
v_call: TRBV11-2
cdr3_aa: ASSSSSGGKETQY

d_call: .
j_call: .
v_call: TRBV28
cdr3_aa: ASSGPAGLYEQY

d_call: .
j_call: TRBJ1-5
v_call: TRBV6-1
cdr3_aa: ASRLELSGHRPQH

d_call: .
j_call: TRBJ1-1
v_call: TRBV18
cdr3_aa: ASSPPVSDEAF

d_call: TRBD1
j_call: TRBJ1-1
v_call: TRBV14
cdr3_aa: ASSQAGGVNTEAF

d_call: .
j_call: TRBJ1-2
v_call: TRBV5-1
cdr3_aa: ASSLQGRDGYT

d_call: TRBD1
j_call: TRBJ1-5
v_call: TRBV5-5
cdr3_aa: ASSLRSGTGLSAPQH

d_call: .
j_call: TRBJ2-1
v_call: TRBV7-3
cdr3_aa: ASSPPGGGSYNEQF

d_call: TRBD1
j_call: TRBJ1-1
v_call: TRBV6-5
cdr3_aa: ASSRETGGGKAF

d_call: .
j_call: TRBJ1-2
v_call: TRBV4-1
cdr3_aa: ASSQQGRGRVYGYT

d_call: TRBD2
j_call: TRBJ2-5
v_call: TRBV7-7
cdr3_aa: ASSLAGGETQY

d_call: TRBD2
j_call: TRBJ2-7
v_call: TRBV11-2
cdr3_aa: ASSLDRGGAYEQY

d_call: TRBD1
j_call: TRBJ1-1
v_call: TRBV18
cdr3_aa: ASSPIKGANTEAF

d_call: .
j_call: TRBJ2-4
v_call: TRBV16
cdr3_aa: ASSQSRGSGYQNIQY

d_call: TRBD2
j_call: TRBJ2-2
v_call: TRBV7-9
cdr3_aa: ASSLARGANTGELF

d_call: TRBD1
j_call: TRBJ1-1
v_call: TRBV6-6
cdr3_aa: ASTRDRGYTEAF

d_call: TRBD1
j_call: TRBJ2-7
v_call: TRBV6-1
cdr3_aa: ASGVKAGGYEQY

d_call: .
j_call: TRBJ1-1
v_call: TRBV11-2
cdr3_aa: ASSLESVEAF

d_call: TRBD1
j_call: TRBJ1-1
v_call: TRBV5-4
cdr3_aa: ASSSHRGRVNTEAF

d_call: .
j_call: TRBJ2-3
v_call: TRBV27
cdr3_aa: ASSRQGTDTQY

d_call: .
j_call: TRBJ1-1
v_call: TRBV2
cdr3_aa: ASSPVGGSTEAF

d_call: .
j_call: TRBJ1-1
v_call: TRBV7-9
cdr3_aa: ASSFEGRGTLGTEAF

d_call: .
j_call: TRBJ1-1
v_call: TRBV4-2
cdr3_aa: ASSQAQRANEAF

d_call: .
j_call: TRBJ1-1
v_call: TRBV6-1
cdr3_aa: ASSEGGHTEAF

d_call: .
j_call: TRBJ1-1
v_call: TRBV4-1
cdr3_aa: ASSRQQGNTEAF

d_call: .
j_call: TRBJ1-6
v_call: TRBV30
cdr3_aa: AWTRWQGTNSPLH

d_call: .
j_call: TRBJ2-1
v_call: TRBV10-3
cdr3_aa: AISVQGGNEQF

d_call: .
j_call: TRBJ1-6
v_call: TRBV5-1
cdr3_aa: ASSLGTPKYSPLH

d_call: TRBD1
j_call: TRBJ1-4
v_call: TRBV14
cdr3_aa: ASSTGDRAKVEKLF

d_call: TRBD2
j_call: TRBJ2-1
v_call: TRBV14
cdr3_aa: ASSQLMGSGAYYNEQF

d_call: .
j_call: TRBJ1-1
v_call: TRBV4-1
cdr3_aa: ASSQVASRGNTEAF

d_call: .
j_call: TRBJ1-3
v_call: TRBV6-1
cdr3_aa: ASSAGGAGGNTIY

d_call: TRBD1
j_call: TRBJ1-5
v_call: TRBV9
cdr3_aa: ASSDGTGSNQPQH

d_call: .
j_call: TRBJ2-6
v_call: TRBV6-5
cdr3_aa: ASRTLGANVLT

d_call: .
j_call: TRBJ2-3
v_call: TRBV30
cdr3_aa: AWSIQTDTQY

d_call: .
j_call: TRBJ1-1
v_call: TRBV19
cdr3_aa: ASSFNLNTEAF

d_call: TRBD1
j_call: TRBJ2-3
v_call: TRBV9
cdr3_aa: ASSFRDRALTDTQY

d_call: .
j_call: TRBJ1-6
v_call: TRBV30
cdr3_aa: AWRDSSYNSPLH

d_call: TRBD1
j_call: TRBJ1-3
v_call: TRBV19
cdr3_aa: ASSILRTGTGNTIY

d_call: TRBD2
j_call: TRBJ2-7
v_call: TRBV6-1
cdr3_aa: ASSLADSYEQY

d_call: TRBD2
j_call: TRBJ2-1
v_call: TRBV5-1
cdr3_aa: ASREREKSEQF